The present T cell receptor beta chain was sequenced within a study of HIV-infected patients and healthy controls. Study overall: By the second bleed, viral load was undetectable in about 75% of the 16 patients. No general T-cell lymphocytopenia was present, and per-chain CDR3 totals resembled those of controls.

cDNA was made from around 0.45 ug RNA using alpha and beta constant primers. Using multiplexing indices, alpha and beta chain libraries were generated apart by chain-specific third strand synthesis. Ligation attached cDNA to a 5' RACE adapter that carried a random hexamer and SP2 site. TCRdb passed the 5' RACE reads through MiXCR, listing each CDR3 protein once. The sample comprises about 18,000 distinct CDR3 sequences, roughly 7.9% of which are singletons, and over 20% rests with the top ten. Antiretroviral therapy had run roughly three months, about 14 weeks, before follow-up blood collection. Whole blood was used without fractionation, so all unsorted peripheral T cells were included. In this sample, this clonotype turned up many times. In germline, CDR1 is MNHEY, CDR2 SVGEGT. The CDR3 extends over 12 amino acids. The V and J ends lost 2 bases and 8 bases respectively, with 6 bases between them.

This sequence joins TRBV6-2 or TRBV6-3 and TRBJ2-2; tentatively, D is TRBD2 (6 bases). The source is an adult with HIV infection. The source material was blood, sampled during antiretroviral therapy. CDR3 region: CASSYGGGELFF. In DNA form, the CDR3 reads TGTGCCAGCAGTTACGGAGGGGGGGAGCTGTTTTTT.